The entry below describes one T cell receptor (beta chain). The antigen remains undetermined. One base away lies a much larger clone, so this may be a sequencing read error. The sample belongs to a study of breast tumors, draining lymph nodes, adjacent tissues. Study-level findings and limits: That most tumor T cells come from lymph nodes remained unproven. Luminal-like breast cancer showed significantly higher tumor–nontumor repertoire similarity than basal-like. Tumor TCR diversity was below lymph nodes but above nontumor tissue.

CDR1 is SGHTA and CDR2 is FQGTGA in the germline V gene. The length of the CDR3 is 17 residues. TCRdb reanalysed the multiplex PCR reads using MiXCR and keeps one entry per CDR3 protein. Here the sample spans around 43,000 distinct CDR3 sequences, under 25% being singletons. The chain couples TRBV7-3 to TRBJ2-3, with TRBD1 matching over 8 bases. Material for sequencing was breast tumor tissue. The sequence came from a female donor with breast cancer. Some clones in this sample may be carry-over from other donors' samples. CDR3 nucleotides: TGTGCCAGCAGCTTAAGAGCTGGACAGGGTAGCACAGGTACGCAGTATTTT. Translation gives CASSLRAGQGSTGTQYF.